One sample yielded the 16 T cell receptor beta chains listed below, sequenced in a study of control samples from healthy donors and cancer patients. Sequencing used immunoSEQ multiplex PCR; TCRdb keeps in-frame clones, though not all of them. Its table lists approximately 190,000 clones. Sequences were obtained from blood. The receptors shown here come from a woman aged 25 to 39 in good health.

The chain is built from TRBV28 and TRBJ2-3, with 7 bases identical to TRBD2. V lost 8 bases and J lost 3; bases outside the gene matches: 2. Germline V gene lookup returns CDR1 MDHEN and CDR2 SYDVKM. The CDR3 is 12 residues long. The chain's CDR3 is CASAGVTDTQYF. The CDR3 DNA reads TGTGCCAGCGCGGGGGTTACAGATACGCAGTATTTT.

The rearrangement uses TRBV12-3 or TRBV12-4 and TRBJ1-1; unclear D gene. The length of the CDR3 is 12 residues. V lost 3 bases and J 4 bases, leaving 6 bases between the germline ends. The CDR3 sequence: CASSFMATEAFF. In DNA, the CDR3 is TGTGCCAGCAGTTTTATGGCCACTGAAGCTTTCTTT.

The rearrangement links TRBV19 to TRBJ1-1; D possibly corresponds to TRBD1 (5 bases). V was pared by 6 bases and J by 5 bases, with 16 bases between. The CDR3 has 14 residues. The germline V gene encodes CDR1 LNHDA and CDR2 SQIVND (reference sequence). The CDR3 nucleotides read TGTGCCAGTAGCCGCCCCCCGAGGGGAACTGAAGCTTTCTTT. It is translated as CASSRPPRGTEAFF.

CDR3 protein: CASSLSGAGDLYEQFF. CDR3 nucleotides: TGTGCCAGCAGTTTATCAGGGGCAGGGGATCTCTATGAGCAGTTCTTC. This chain uses TRBV27 with TRBJ2-1; D is possibly TRBD1 (6 bases). The V gene lost 0 bases and the J gene lost 8 bases, with 17 bases spanning the gap. CDR1 is MNHEY and CDR2 is SMNVEV in the germline V gene (reference sequence). The CDR3 is made up of 16 amino acids.

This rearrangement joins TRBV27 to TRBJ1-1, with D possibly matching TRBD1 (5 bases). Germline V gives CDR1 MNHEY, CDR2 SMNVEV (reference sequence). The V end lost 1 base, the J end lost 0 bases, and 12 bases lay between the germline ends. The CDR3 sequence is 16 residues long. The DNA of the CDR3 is TGTGCCAGCAGTTTATTACGGGGGACCATGAACACTGAAGCTTTCTTT. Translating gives CASSLLRGTMNTEAFF.

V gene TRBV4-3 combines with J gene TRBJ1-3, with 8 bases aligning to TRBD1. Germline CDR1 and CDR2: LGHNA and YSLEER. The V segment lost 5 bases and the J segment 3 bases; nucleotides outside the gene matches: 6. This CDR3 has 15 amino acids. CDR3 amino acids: CASSADRVIGNTIYF. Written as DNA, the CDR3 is TGCGCCAGCAGCGCGGACAGGGTTATTGGAAACACCATATATTTT.

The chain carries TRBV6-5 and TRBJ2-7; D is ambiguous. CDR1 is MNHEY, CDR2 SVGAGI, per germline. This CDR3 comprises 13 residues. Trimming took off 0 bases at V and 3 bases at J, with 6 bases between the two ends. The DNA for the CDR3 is TGTGCCAGCAGTTACTCTAGGGACTACGAGCAGTACTTC. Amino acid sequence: CASSYSRDYEQYF.

CDR3 loop: CASGTARSSNTGELFF. The CDR3, as DNA: TGCGCCAGTGGGACCGCACGGTCCTCGAACACCGGGGAGCTGTTTTTT. This chain links TRBV5-1 with TRBJ2-2, with D perhaps matching TRBD1 or TRBD2 (5 bases each). This CDR3 is built from 16 residues. CDR1 is SGHRS, CDR2 YFSETQ, per germline. The V end was cut by 8 bases, the J end by 0 bases, with 17 bases between. Supplemented by reference TRBV5-1 and TRBJ2-2, the full variable domain reads KAGVTQTPRYLIKTRGQQVTLSCSPISGHRSVSWYQQTPGQGLQFLFEYFSETQRNKGNFPGRFSGRQFSNSRSEMNVSTLELGDSALYLCASGTARSSNTGELFFGEGSRLTVL.

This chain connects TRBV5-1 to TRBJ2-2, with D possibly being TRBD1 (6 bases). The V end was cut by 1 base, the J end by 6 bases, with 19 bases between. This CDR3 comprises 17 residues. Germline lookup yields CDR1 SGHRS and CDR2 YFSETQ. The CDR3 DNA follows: TGCGCCAGCAGCTTGTGGGACACAGGGTGGTATGCCGGGGAGCTGTTTTTT. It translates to CASSLWDTGWYAGELFF.

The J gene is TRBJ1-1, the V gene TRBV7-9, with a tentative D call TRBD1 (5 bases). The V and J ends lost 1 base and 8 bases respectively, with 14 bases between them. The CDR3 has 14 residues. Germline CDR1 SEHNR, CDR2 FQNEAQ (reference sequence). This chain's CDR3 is CASSLVSGNAEAFF. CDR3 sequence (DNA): TGTGCCAGCAGCTTAGTTTCAGGGAATGCGGAAGCTTTCTTT.

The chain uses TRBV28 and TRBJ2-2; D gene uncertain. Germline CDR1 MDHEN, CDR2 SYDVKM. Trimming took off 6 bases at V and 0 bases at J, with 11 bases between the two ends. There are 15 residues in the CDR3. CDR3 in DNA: TGTGCCAGCAGCTCCCACCCACCGAACACCGGGGAGCTGTTTTTT. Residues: CASSSHPPNTGELFF.

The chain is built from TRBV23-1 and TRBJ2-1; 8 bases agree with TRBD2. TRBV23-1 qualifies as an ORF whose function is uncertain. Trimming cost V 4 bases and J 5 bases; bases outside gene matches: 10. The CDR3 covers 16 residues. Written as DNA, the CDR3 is TGCGCCAGCAGTCTGCCCGGGGGGGGGCAGGACAATGAGCAGTTCTTC. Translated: CASSLPGGGQDNEQFF.

The CDR3 coding sequence is TGTGCCGGCTCCGCGTGGTACACTGAAGCTTTCTTT. Translating it yields CAGSAWYTEAFF. V gene TRBV2 combines with J gene TRBJ1-1; no firm D call. Trimming removed 11 bases at V and 3 bases at J, with 13 bases between. Germline V lookup: CDR1 SNHLY, CDR2 FYNNEI. CDR3 length: 12 amino acids.

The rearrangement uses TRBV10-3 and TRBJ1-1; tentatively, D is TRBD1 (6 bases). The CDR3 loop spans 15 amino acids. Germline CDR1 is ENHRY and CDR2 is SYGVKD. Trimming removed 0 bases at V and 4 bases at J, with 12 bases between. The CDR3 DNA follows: TGTGCCATCAGTGAGTCCACAGGGAGGTCCACTGAAGCTTTCTTT. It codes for CAISESTGRSTEAFF.

The CDR3 DNA is TGTGCCACCAGTGTCCCAGGGAGCAGGGATGGACAGCCCCAGCATTTT. It specifies CATSVPGSRDGQPQHF. The rearrangement links TRBV24-1 to TRBJ1-5; D possibly corresponds to TRBD1 (5 bases). This CDR3 spans 16 amino acids. V was shortened by 5 bases and J by 7 bases, with 20 bases between the two germline ends. Germline loops: CDR1 KGHDR, CDR2 SFDVKD.

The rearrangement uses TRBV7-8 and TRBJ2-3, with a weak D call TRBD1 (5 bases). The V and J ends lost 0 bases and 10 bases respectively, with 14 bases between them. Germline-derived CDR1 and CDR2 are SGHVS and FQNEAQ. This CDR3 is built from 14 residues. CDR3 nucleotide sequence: TGTGCCAGCAGCTTAGCGCAGCTCAAACAGGCGCAGTATTTT. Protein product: CASSLAQLKQAQYF.